This note documents a single TCR beta chain sequence. TCRdb's table, derived via immunoSEQ multiplex PCR, lists solely in-frame clones and lacks some. The data contain 60,000 to 85,000 clones, 94% of them singletons. Trimming removed 2 bases from V and 1 base from J, with 4 bases in between. Germline-derived CDR1 and CDR2 are MNHEY and SVGAGI. The CDR3 contains 13 residues. Patients were excluded for autoimmune disease history or systemic immunosuppression. Samples were taken at baseline and on day 1 of cycles 4 and 7. The sample originates from a study of OX40 agonist ivuxolimab in advanced cancers. Background on the study: Patients in the trial were receiving intravenous ivuxolimab every 2 weeks, at doses of 0.01 to 10 mg/kg. Having had anti-PD-1, anti-PD-L1 or anti-CTLA-4 therapy before was allowed, and over 35% had some.

This clonotype was sampled from an adult with an advanced solid tumor such as melanoma, head and neck, liver or kidney cancer. The chain uses TRBV6-5 and TRBJ2-3; D not certain. This sample comprised CD4+ or CD8+ T cells sorted from blood, obtained in a trial of the OX40 agonist ivuxolimab. CDR3 coding DNA: TGTGCCAGCAGTTACGGGGGCACAGATACGCAGTATTTT. Its protein product is CASSYGGTDTQYF.